This T cell receptor beta chain was observed in a study of T-cell memory formation after mild COVID-19. The overall study: Largely donor-specific sequence clusters came from two donors. Overall study findings and caveats: Cross-reactive memory appears to have joined, as suggested by some responding clones showing up in pre-infection memory.

Trimming took off 0 bases at V and 0 bases at J, with 9 bases between the two ends. This CDR3 is built from 15 residues. CDR1 is SGHRS and CDR2 is YFSETQ in the germline V gene. cDNA libraries for TCR alpha and TCR beta, carrying sample barcodes and UMIs, came from 5'RACE with constant-segment primers. One entry per CDR3 protein, called by TCRdb with MiXCR from the 5' RACE reads. This table holds a few hundred thousand distinct CDR3 sequences, roughly 15% found once. Comments on this clonotype: The antigen remains undetermined.

This chain connects TRBV5-1 to TRBJ1-1; D not resolved. The material sequenced was PBMCs or a T cell subset sorted from them (not recorded which). The sequence derives from a man aged 18 to 30 who had mild COVID-19 (a few samples of this study predate the infection). Cell type and time point are not known. CDR3 nucleotides: TGCGCCAGCAGCTTGGGTGTCTTTCTGAACACTGAAGCTTTCTTT. The encoded protein is CASSLGVFLNTEAFF.